This passage covers 10 T cell receptor beta chains from one sample sequenced in a study of cytomegalovirus exposure and HLA in healthy donors. This PCR relied on a set of 60 Vbeta primers and 13 Jbeta primers. Assay used: immunoSEQ multiplex PCR; TCRdb lists only in-frame clones, some missing. The table has approximately 240,000 clones, more than 85% seen once. What was sequenced was PBMCs. These receptors all stem from a woman in her late teens or twenties in good health and CMV-seronegative.

This chain joins TRBV7-2 and TRBJ2-7; TRBD2 agrees at 10 bases. V dropped 2 bases and J dropped 0; count of bases not matched to a gene: 4. CDR3 length: 16 residues. Germline lookup yields CDR1 SGHTA and CDR2 FQGNSA. The CDR3 DNA sequence: TGTGCCAGCAGCTTACCCCCTAGCGGGAGCTCCTACGAGCAGTACTTC. As protein: CASSLPPSGSSYEQYF.

The chain is built from TRBV6-6 and TRBJ1-2, with 7 bases that match TRBD1. The CDR3 spans 13 residues. The V gene's germline CDR1 is MNHNY and CDR2 SVGAGI (reference sequence). V lost 4 bases to trimming and J lost 5 bases; unmatched junction nucleotides: 4. The DNA of the CDR3 is TGTGCCAGCAGTTCTTCACAGGGGTATGGCTACACCTTC. It is translated as CASSSSQGYGYTF.

V is TRBV4-3 and J is TRBJ2-2, with 7 positions matching TRBD1. Unmatched junction bases numbered 8, after V lost 0 bases and J lost 1 base. Germline CDR1 reads LGHNA; CDR2 reads YSLEER. The CDR3 has 18 residues. The CDR3 loop is CASSQDPGGNGNTGELFF. CDR3 in DNA: TGCGCCAGCAGCCAAGATCCAGGGGGTAATGGGAACACCGGGGAGCTGTTTTTT.

V and J are TRBV2 and TRBJ2-5, with D tentatively TRBD2 (5 bases). The V end lost 6 bases, the J end lost 3 bases, and 8 bases lay between the germline ends. CDR1 and CDR2 (germline): SNHLY, FYNNEI. The CDR3 sequence is 12 residues long. The CDR3 DNA is TGTGCCAGCAGAGTCGGGGAAGAGACCCAGTACTTC. The encoded protein is CASRVGEETQYF.

The chain joins TRBV9 to TRBJ1-3, with 7 bases aligning to TRBD1. Looked up from germline, CDR1 is SGDLS and CDR2 is YYNGEE. The ends lost 3 bases at V and 1 base at J; junction bases unmatched: 4. The CDR3 has 15 residues. The CDR3 bases are TGTGCCAGCAGCGAAATACAGGGGTCTGGAAACACCATATATTTT. Amino acids: CASSEIQGSGNTIYF.

The chain has TRBV21-1 and TRBJ1-2; the DNA was not used to check the table's D call, TRBD1. TRBV21-1 is listed as a pseudogene. This CDR3 comprises 15 residues. CDR3 in amino acids: CASSKKGQGAGGYTF. The CDR3 DNA reads TGTGCCAGCAGCAAAAAGGGACAGGGAGCAGGGGGCTACACCTTC.

This chain uses TRBV27 with TRBJ2-7, with D uncertain. This CDR3 contains 14 residues. Per the germline V gene, CDR1 is MNHEY and CDR2 is SMNVEV (reference sequence). V dropped 1 base and J dropped 3 bases, with 10 bases sitting between them. CDR3 sequence reads: CASSLLPRIYEQYF. The DNA for the CDR3 is TGTGCCAGCAGTTTATTACCCAGGATCTACGAGCAGTACTTC.

The V call is TRBV9, the J call TRBJ1-2, with 7 bases fitting TRBD1. Germline CDR1 reads SGDLS; CDR2 reads YYNGEE. J lost 4 bases, V lost 3 bases, and 3 bases had no gene match. The CDR3 is 13 amino acids. The CDR3 bases are TGTGCCAGCAGCGCCTGGGACAGCTATGGCTACACCTTC. As protein: CASSAWDSYGYTF.

This chain joins TRBV2 and TRBJ1-6; D is undetermined. The CDR3 length is 16 residues. The germline gives CDR1 SNHLY, CDR2 FYNNEI. V lost 0 bases, J lost 7 bases, and 13 bases lay in between. In DNA, the CDR3 is TGTGCCAGCAGTGAAGCCGTCGGGATCCCCAATTCACCCCTCCACTTT. This encodes CASSEAVGIPNSPLHF.

The chain carries TRBV11-2 and TRBJ1-2; perhaps TRBD1 as D (6 bases). The V and J ends lost 1 base and 10 bases respectively, with 13 bases between them. The CDR3 is 13 residues long. CDR1 and CDR2 (germline): SGHAT, FQNNGV. The CDR3 reads CASSLGTAVVYTF. CDR3 coding DNA: TGTGCCAGCAGCTTAGGGACAGCGGTCGTCTACACCTTC.